The source of this TCR beta chain is a study of long-term antiretroviral therapy in people with HIV. Overall study results and limits: Those clones which expanded before ART made up the dominant part of the repertoire at all time points.

Looked up from germline, CDR1 is SGHTA and CDR2 is FQGNSA. The CDR3 runs to 16 residues. V lost 4 bases and J 4 bases, leaving 16 bases between the germline ends. The libraries were made with immunoSEQ v3.0 at survey level. Some clones are missing from TCRdb's copy, which holds only in-frame ones; the method was immunoSEQ multiplex PCR. The sample shows approximately 30,000 clones, 80% to 85% of them seen only once. Remarks on this clone: The antigen remains unidentified.

Here the sequenced sample was unsorted PBMCs, taken approximately 2.9 years after starting antiretroviral therapy. The rearrangement joins TRBV7-2 to TRBJ2-2; D is perhaps TRBD1 or TRBD2 (5 bases each). This receptor was taken from a man aged 25 to 40 with HIV. In DNA, the CDR3 is TGTGCCAGCAGCTCTCGGGGCTCGGCTGGCACCGGGGAGCTGTTTTTT. Protein product: CASSSRGSAGTGELFF.